These 20 T cell receptor beta chains originate from one sample sequenced in a study of blood T cell repertoires in COVID-19. Profiling relied on immunoSEQ multiplex PCR, and the TCRdb table lists in-frame clones only, not all of them. The sample holds fewer than 200,000 clones; 76% are singletons and the top ten take roughly 8.7%. Specimen: peripheral blood. The source is a woman between 45 and 60 years old with active or convalescent COVID-19.

The V and J genes are TRBV14 and TRBJ2-4, with D perhaps TRBD1 (5 bases). V gave up 2 bases and J gave up 2 bases, with 16 bases separating them. The CDR3 loop spans 17 amino acids. CDR1 SGHDN and CDR2 FVKESK come from the germline V gene. CDR3 nucleotide sequence: TGTGCCAGCAGCCAAAGAGTGGCAGGGTCATCCAAAAACATTCAGTACTTC. Amino acid sequence: CASSQRVAGSSKNIQYF.

The genes are TRBV9 and TRBJ1-2; a possible D gene is TRBD1 (5 bases). This CDR3 is 13 amino acids long. Looked up from germline, CDR1 is SGDLS and CDR2 is YYNGEE. Trimming left V 3 bases short and J 7 bases short, with 13 bases between. Written as DNA, the CDR3 is TGTGCCAGCAGCGCTGGGCAGGGAACTGGCTACACCTTC. As protein: CASSAGQGTGYTF.

In this sample, this clone turned up once. One end of the junction is discordant with germline, which a read error may explain. CDR3: CASTWDRGASHF. CDR3 nucleotides: TGTGCCAGCACTTGGGACAGGGGGGCGTCCCACTTC. The chain has TRBV6-5 and TRBJ1-2; 11 bases map to TRBD1. Germline V gene lookup returns CDR1 MNHEY and CDR2 SVGAGI. This CDR3 has 12 amino acids.

This chain links TRBV7-9 with TRBJ1-3, with TRBD1 matching 8 bases. Germline assignment: CDR1 SEHNR and CDR2 FQNEAQ (reference sequence). The CDR3 length is 13 residues. Germline trimming cut 9 bases from V and 2 bases from J; bases unmatched to any gene: 3. The DNA for the CDR3 is TGTGCCAGTCACAGGGGGACTGGAAACACCATATATTTT. Residues: CASHRGTGNTIYF.

The chain recombines TRBV28 with TRBJ1-2; weak D call: TRBD1 (6 bases). The CDR3 is made up of 13 amino acids. CDR1 is MDHEN, CDR2 SYDVKM, per germline. Between the trimmed V and J ends, which lost 5 bases and 8 bases, there was a span of 15 bases. CDR3 sequence: CASSPVQGWGYTF. The CDR3 DNA sequence: TGTGCCAGCAGTCCCGTACAGGGTTGGGGCTACACCTTC.

The chain has TRBV30 and TRBJ2-1; 8 positions match TRBD2. Losses at the gene ends were 2 bases for V and 5 bases for J; bases not matched to a gene: 2. This CDR3 spans 13 amino acids. Germline V gene sequence: CDR1 GTSNPN, CDR2 SVGIG (reference sequence). The chain's CDR3 is CAWSRTSNNEQFF. The CDR3 DNA is TGTGCCTGGAGTAGGACTAGCAACAATGAGCAGTTCTTC.

A note on this clone: Other nucleotide sequences in the sample specify the same CDR3. The chain employs TRBV6-2 or TRBV6-3 and TRBJ1-1; D is unresolved. CDR3 length: 13 residues. Trimming removed 2 bases at V and 2 bases at J, with 6 bases between. CDR1 is MNHEY, CDR2 SVGEGT, per germline. The CDR3 DNA reads TGTGCCAGCAGTTACAATAGAAACACTGAAGCTTTCTTT. Translation: CASSYNRNTEAFF.

This chain connects TRBV2 to TRBJ1-3; D is uncertain. This CDR3 region has 12 residues. Trimming removed 6 bases from V and 4 bases from J, with 7 bases in between. The germline CDR1 and CDR2 sequences are SNHLY and FYNNEI. CDR3 coding DNA: TGTGCCAGCAGGGGAGGGGGAAACACCATATATTTT. Its protein product is CASRGGGNTIYF.

V gene TRBV7-2 combines with J gene TRBJ2-7; 11 nucleotides align to TRBD2. The J segment lost 0 bases and the V segment lost 2 bases, leaving 3 bases of the junction unmatched. Per germline, CDR1 SGHTA and CDR2 FQGNSA. The CDR3 spans 16 residues. The CDR3 DNA reads as TGTGCCAGCAGCTTATGGGGACTAGCGGTCTCCTACGAGCAGTACTTC. Translated: CASSLWGLAVSYEQYF.

The J gene is TRBJ1-4, the V gene TRBV7-2, with D unclear. V lost 5 bases to trimming and J lost 5 bases, with 6 bases between them. The CDR3 loop spans 12 amino acids. From germline, CDR1 is SGHTA and CDR2 FQGNSA. This CDR3 reads CASSQKNEKLFF. The CDR3 DNA follows: TGTGCCAGCAGCCAGAAAAATGAAAAACTGTTTTTT.

This chain joins TRBV9 and TRBJ2-1, with 12 nucleotides matching TRBD2. Germline-derived CDR1 and CDR2 are SGDLS and YYNGEE. CDR3 length: 15 residues. The J segment lost 8 bases and the V segment lost 0 bases, leaving 3 bases of the junction unmatched. CDR3 coding DNA: TGTGCCAGCAGCGTAGTCCCTAGCGGGAGGGATGAGCAGTTCTTC. This gives the protein CASSVVPSGRDEQFF.

The chain recombines TRBV18 with TRBJ1-5; a weak D match, TRBD1 (5 bases). CDR3 length: 16 amino acids. Germline values: CDR1 KGHSH, CDR2 LQKENI. Between the trimmed V and J ends, which lost 4 bases and 4 bases, there was a span of 17 bases. The DNA for the CDR3 is TGTGCCAGCTCACAAAGCAGGGTAGGGAAGAATCAGCCCCAGCATTTT. This encodes CASSQSRVGKNQPQHF.

This chain joins TRBV7-9 and TRBJ1-2; no reliable D call. The CDR3 is made up of 13 amino acids. The germline V and J ends were trimmed by 3 bases and 8 bases, with 13 bases remaining between them. Germline V CDR1 and CDR2: SEHNR, FQNEAQ (reference sequence). The CDR3 loop is CASSFPDKSGYTF. In DNA form, the CDR3 reads TGTGCCAGCAGCTTCCCCGACAAGTCCGGCTACACCTTC.

This clone has only a few counts. This chain uses TRBV7-3 with TRBJ2-1; 10 bases match TRBD1. V was pared by 4 bases and J by 3 bases, with 3 bases of the junction left unmatched. CDR1 is SGHTA, CDR2 FQGTGA, per germline. The CDR3 is made up of 15 amino acids. This chain's CDR3 is CASSSGQGVYNEQFF. CDR3 bases: TGTGCCAGCAGCTCTGGACAGGGGGTCTACAATGAGCAGTTCTTC.

The chain uses TRBV7-2 and TRBJ1-6, with D possibly matching TRBD1 (6 bases). V was pared by 4 bases and J by 5 bases, with 18 bases between. This CDR3 is built from 17 residues. Germline V gene data show CDR1 as SGHTA and CDR2 as FQGNSA. This chain's CDR3 is CASSSLRGGSNNSPLHF. The CDR3 nucleotides read TGTGCCAGCAGCTCCCTTCGGGGGGGCAGTAATAATTCACCCCTCCACTTT.

The rearrangement links TRBV6-5 to TRBJ2-7; 11 bases map to TRBD2. Germline-derived CDR1 and CDR2 are MNHEY and SVGAGI. V lost 7 bases, J lost 2 bases, and 7 bases stayed unmatched. This CDR3 spans 15 amino acids. CDR3 nucleotides: TGTGCCAGCATTCTCGGGACTAGCGGAGCCTACGAGCAGTACTTC. This sequence encodes CASILGTSGAYEQYF.

V is TRBV2 and J is TRBJ2-1; tentative D call: TRBD2 (6 bases). CDR1 SNHLY and CDR2 FYNNEI come from the germline V gene. This CDR3 is 17 amino acids long. V was cut by 0 bases and J by 8 bases, with 20 bases left in between. For the CDR3, the DNA is TGTGCCAGCAGTGAAGCGCAAGGGAGGCCCAACAAGGATGAGCAGTTCTTC. Protein sequence: CASSEAQGRPNKDEQFF.

The chain is built from TRBV28 and TRBJ1-5; TRBD1 aligns across 7 bases. The CDR3 is 17 residues long. With 5 bases clipped from V and 2 bases from J, the junction kept 12 bases outside the gene matches. Per the germline V gene, CDR1 is MDHEN and CDR2 is SYDVKM. CDR3 sequence: CASSKPRTGVGNQPQHF. Here the CDR3 DNA reads TGTGCCAGCAGTAAACCTAGAACAGGGGTGGGCAATCAGCCCCAGCATTTT.

V is TRBV12-3 or TRBV12-4 and J is TRBJ1-2; weak D call: TRBD1 (5 bases). This CDR3 is built from 13 residues. The germline V and J ends were trimmed by 8 bases and 7 bases, with 17 bases remaining between them. The CDR3: CASSWARASGYTF. Written as DNA, the CDR3 is TGTGCCAGCTCCTGGGCCAGGGCGAGTGGCTACACCTTC.

The V call is TRBV6-6, the J call TRBJ1-5, with TRBD1 matching over 8 bases. Per germline, CDR1 MNHNY and CDR2 SVGAGI (reference sequence). V dropped 8 bases and J dropped 11; count of bases not matched to a gene: 8. This CDR3 is 12 amino acids long. The CDR3 spells CASQGADLTQHF. The DNA of the CDR3 is TGTGCCAGCCAGGGGGCGGATTTAACCCAGCATTTT.